This TCR beta chain was recovered during a study of blood T cell repertoires in COVID-19. Study summary: There were acute and convalescent COVID-19 samples, and they came from the United States, Italy and Spain.

Resolution of symptoms, clearance, or two negative PCRs was present in recovered Cohort 3 donors. Clones were read by immunoSEQ multiplex PCR, and TCRdb kept only the in-frame ones, dropping some. Of roughly 290,000 clones in the sample, around 90% are singletons; the top ten hold 6% to 7%. Losses at the gene ends were 0 bases for V and 4 bases for J; bases not matched to a gene: 7. This CDR3 is 17 amino acids long. Germline assignment: CDR1 MDHEN and CDR2 SYDVKM. V gene TRBV28 combines with J gene TRBJ1-4, with TRBD1 matching over 8 bases. The TCR was taken from a woman aged 40 to 50 who had recovered from COVID-19. Sequenced: PBMCs or T cells enriched from blood (not recorded which). The CDR3 loop reads CASSLWGRGQGNEKLFF. Here the CDR3 DNA reads TGTGCCAGCAGTTTATGGGGCAGGGGGCAGGGTAATGAAAAACTGTTTTTT.